The 9 T cell receptor beta chains in this list originate from one sample, sequenced in a study of blood T cells in healthy people across ages. The second PCR ran about 6 to 12 cycles with a sample-barcoded 5' primer and J-beta primers. TCRdb re-called the 5' RACE reads through MiXCR, storing one row per CDR3 protein. The sample has about 810,000 distinct CDR3 sequences, roughly 34% seen once. Sequenced sample: blood. The receptors were sampled from a man in his late teens or twenties in good health.

This clonotype was detected ten times or more. V and J are TRBV12-3 or TRBV12-4 and TRBJ2-7; 11 nucleotides match TRBD1. V lost 5 bases to trimming and J lost 4 bases; unmatched junction nucleotides: 7. This CDR3 has 15 residues. The chain's CDR3 is CASSPPGTGGYEQYF. CDR3 in DNA: TGTGCCAGCAGTCCCCCCGGGACAGGGGGTTACGAGCAGTACTTC.

In this sample, this clonotype turned up many times. V gene TRBV27 combines with J gene TRBJ2-1; 10 positions agree with TRBD1. CDR3 length: 16 amino acids. J was trimmed by 4 bases and V by 5 bases; bases with no gene match: 8. CDR1 is MNHEY, CDR2 SMNVEV, per germline (reference sequence). This CDR3 is CASSPGTGVMYNEQFF. The CDR3 region has the DNA TGTGCCAGCAGTCCCGGGACAGGGGTAATGTACAATGAGCAGTTCTTC.

The chain carries TRBV3-1 and TRBJ2-3; D remains unclear. The CDR3 contains 15 residues. The germline V gene has CDR1 LGHDT and CDR2 YNNKEL (reference sequence). Trimming cost V 1 base and J 4 bases, with 12 bases left between them. As DNA, the CDR3 is TGTGCCAGCAGCCAAGGTGTAGGATGGGCAGATACGCAGTATTTT. Translated, it gives CASSQGVGWADTQYF.

This clonotype was detected only a few times. The chain employs TRBV5-1 and TRBJ1-2, with a tentative D call TRBD1 (5 bases). Trimming pared 0 bases from V and 2 bases from J, leaving 17 bases between. CDR3 length: 17 residues. Germline V gene lookup returns CDR1 SGHRS and CDR2 YFSETQ. CDR3 loop: CASSLDGDGGTNYGYTF. DNA of the CDR3: TGCGCCAGCAGCTTGGACGGGGACGGGGGGACCAACTATGGCTACACCTTC. Based on the CDR3 plus reference TRBV5-1 and TRBJ1-2, the full variable domain is KAGVTQTPRYLIKTRGQQVTLSCSPISGHRSVSWYQQTPGQGLQFLFEYFSETQRNKGNFPGRFSGRQFSNSRSEMNVSTLELGDSALYLCASSLDGDGGTNYGYTFGSGTRLTVV.

As to this clonotype: A junction end diverges from the germline sequence, so it may reflect a read error. V is TRBV13 and J is TRBJ1-1; D gene unclear. The length of the CDR3 is 14 residues. Germline CDR1 PRHDT, CDR2 FYEKMQ (reference sequence). The CDR3 region is CASGFGMKVTEAFF. The CDR3 DNA is TGTGCCAGCGGCTTCGGGATGAAGGTCACTGAAGCTTTCTTT.

To note about this clonotype: With a much larger clone just one base away, this may be a read error. The rearrangement joins TRBV11-2 to TRBJ2-5; possible D gene TRBD2, 6 bases. CDR3 size: 10 residues. The germline V gene has CDR1 SGHAT and CDR2 FQNNGV. Trimming cost V 6 bases and J 11 bases, with 10 bases left between them. As DNA, the CDR3 is TGTGCCAGCAGTTCGGGGGAGCAGTACTTC. This gives the protein CASSSGEQYF.

The rearrangement uses TRBV20-1 and TRBJ2-6, with D unclear. The germline V gene has CDR1 DFQATT and CDR2 SNEGSKA (reference sequence). The V end was cut by 1 base, the J end by 1 base, with 5 bases between. The CDR3 runs 14 residues. The CDR3 sequence: CSARATSGANVLTF. CDR3 coding DNA: TGCAGTGCTAGAGCGACATCTGGGGCCAACGTCCTGACTTTC.

A word on this clonotype: At one end the junction does not follow the germline gene, possibly because of a read error. The chain carries TRBV6-5 and TRBJ2-5, with D possibly being TRBD2 (6 bases). The CDR3 runs 13 residues. Germline values: CDR1 MNHEY, CDR2 SVGAGI. The CDR3 DNA sequence: TGTGCCAACAGTCGGGACTCCAGCTCGACCCAGTACTTC. Residues: CANSRDSSSTQYF.

This clonotype was seen more than once but under ten times. This chain links TRBV7-3 with TRBJ2-3, with TRBD2 identical over 8 bases. Germline lookup yields CDR1 SGHTA and CDR2 FQGTGA. This CDR3 is 16 amino acids long. Trimming removed 5 bases from V and 1 base from J; junction bases left unmatched: 8. Here the CDR3 reads CASSPVSGGGTDTQYF. The CDR3 bases are TGTGCCAGCAGCCCCGTCAGCGGGGGTGGCACAGATACGCAGTATTTT.